This T cell receptor beta chain appears in the sequencing data of a study of T cell responses to AZD1222 COVID-19 vaccine (dated by TCRdb to the early 2020s). For context, the study as a whole: Because spike-specific TCR depth and breadth did not differ between the two schedules, AZD1222 recipients who got a second dose at roughly 4 weeks were pooled with those who got a second dose at roughly 12 weeks. Trial participants were enrolled by age into 18-55, 56-69 and 70-plus year subgroups, with roughly 160, 29 and 62 TCR-sequenced participants respectively. TCR sequencing covered some 250 trial participants: roughly 200 given two doses of AZD1222 and 26 given two doses of MenACWY control vaccine.

This sample's time point label indicates: baseline before first vaccination. Vaccinee samples came from UK trials COV001 and COV002, including a single-blind randomized controlled phase 2/3 trial of AZD1222 (ChAdOx1 nCoV-19) in healthy adults. Trial participant PBMC samples were collected at day 0 and day 28 after the second dose for TCRbeta chain sequencing. A note on this clone: The antigen this receptor binds is unknown. Within one base of it there is no much larger clone, and no base qualities were kept.

What the study reported, not specific to this receptor: Because no day 14 peak-response samples were available, the repertoires could be characterized only after the peak T cell response. Conclusions about previously exposed vaccinees are limited, since just a handful of AZD1222 recipients were seropositive for SARS-CoV-2 at baseline. In the small 56-69-year group, the increase in depth fell short of significance, most likely because of low power. Nearly half of unique spike-specific TCRs reportedly recognized epitopes outside regions mutated in the B.1.351 and B.1.1.7 variants. Most participants were white British and females outnumbered males, and the authors suggested that clonal diversity may have been underestimated. The vaccine-associated CD4 TCRs covered the entire spike protein, and the dominant responses fell in regions 160-218 and 743-854. A significant rise in spike-specific TCR breadth and depth was observed after two AZD1222 doses relative to day 0 and relative to MenACWY recipients.

The CDR3 regions of human TCRbeta chains were subjected to immunosequencing. Per the authors' processing: Repertoire TCRs were checked for matches against a reference library of SARS-CoV-2-specific TCRs that had been generated using the MIRA antigen-specificity platform. Breadth was defined as the fraction of unique TCRs that were SARS-CoV-2-associated, and depth was defined as the fraction of total T cells that were SARS-CoV-2-associated. Each spike-specific TCR was assigned to its reactive spike region and to a CD4 or CD8 class using the MIRA data. Log10-transformed breadth and depth values were compared by one-way ANOVA with Sidak's multiple comparisons tests. TCRdb provides this immuneACCESS table in a form limited to in-frame rearrangements. Some clones are lacking; in checked studies, under half of them reflect an unresolved V gene, and why the rest are absent is not known. V, J and clone size are those of that table, while D and trimming were read from the DNA. The sample table records 90,000 to 120,000 clones; approximately 90% of these occur just once. The ten largest clones add up to roughly 21% of the sample.

The sequences come from peripheral blood, collected on day 0 of AZD1222 vaccination. The clonotype was recovered from an adult in good health.

The DNA sequence is as follows: TGTGCCAGCAGCAGAACGGGGGGGCGCCCAATTAATGAGCAGTTCTTC. This gives the protein CASSRTGGRPINEQFF. The receptor chain draws on TRBV9 and TRBJ2-1, with 8 middle bases fitting TRBD2. The germline V end is reduced by 4 bases and the J end by 7 bases; junction bases left unmatched: 13. In the germline V gene, CDR1 corresponds to SGDLS and CDR2 to YYNGEE. The cysteine opens and the phenylalanine closes a CDR3 of 16 amino acids. The retained sequence is limited to the CDR3, 48 bases, with the frame set at the first base.